The rows below give T cell receptor beta chains drawn from one sample of a study of shared clonotypes between healthy human individuals. Profiling relied on immunoSEQ multiplex PCR, and the TCRdb table lists in-frame clones only, not all of them. The repertoire holds millions of clones, with roughly 91% as singletons. Specimen: naive CD8+ T cells from PBMCs. These receptors came from a man younger than 30 in good health. Some clones in this sample may be carry-over from other donors' samples. Each CDR3 is given with its conserved first and last residue. Fields, in order: V gene, D gene, J gene, clone size, CDR3 protein, CDR3 DNA. The D gene is left open where the match is weak. Rows may omit the clone size; those that give it use once, few, many or a size class.

v_gene: TRBV27
d_gene: -
j_gene: TRBJ1-1
abundance: -
CDR3aa: CASSLWLRGNTEAFF
CDR3nt: TGTGCCAGCAGTTTATGGCTCCGCGGGAACACTGAAGCTTTCTTT

v_gene: TRBV27
d_gene: TRBD2
j_gene: TRBJ2-3
abundance: -
CDR3aa: CASSLNGLVVYEDTQYF
CDR3nt: TGTGCCAGCAGTTTGAACGGACTAGTGGTATACGAGGATACGCAGTATTTT

v_gene: TRBV27
d_gene: -
j_gene: TRBJ2-7
abundance: -
CDR3aa: CASSLRGGGSIDEQYF
CDR3nt: TGTGCCAGCAGCTTAAGGGGGGGCGGGAGTATAGACGAGCAGTACTTC

v_gene: TRBV6-1
d_gene: -
j_gene: TRBJ2-7
abundance: -
CDR3aa: CASSEYRISYEQYF
CDR3nt: TGTGCCAGCAGTGAATATAGGATCTCCTACGAGCAGTACTTC

v_gene: TRBV2
d_gene: -
j_gene: TRBJ2-7
abundance: -
CDR3aa: CATRWGAYEQYF
CDR3nt: TGTGCCACCCGCTGGGGGGCCTACGAGCAGTACTTC

v_gene: TRBV6-5
d_gene: TRBD1
j_gene: TRBJ2-5
abundance: -
CDR3aa: CASSSLQGVGETQYF
CDR3nt: TGTGCCAGCAGTTCCTTGCAGGGGGTCGGAGAGACCCAGTACTTC

v_gene: TRBV5-1
d_gene: TRBD2
j_gene: TRBJ2-3
abundance: once
CDR3aa: CASSFTELVAGEAYTQYF
CDR3nt: TGCGCCAGCAGCTTCACCGAGTTGGTAGCGGGAGAGGCCTATACGCAGTATTTT

v_gene: TRBV5-6
d_gene: TRBD1
j_gene: TRBJ2-1
abundance: once
CDR3aa: CASSFGTGGSYNEQFF
CDR3nt: TGTGCCAGCAGCTTCGGGACAGGGGGCTCCTACAATGAGCAGTTCTTC

v_gene: TRBV19
d_gene: -
j_gene: TRBJ1-5
abundance: -
CDR3aa: CASSIDRNTVGRPQHF
CDR3nt: TGTGCCAGTAGTATAGATCGGAACACCGTTGGTCGGCCCCAGCATTTT

v_gene: TRBV5-1
d_gene: -
j_gene: TRBJ2-2
abundance: -
CDR3aa: CASSLEDLNTGELFF
CDR3nt: TGCGCCAGCAGCTTGGAGGACCTGAACACCGGGGAGCTGTTTTTT

v_gene: TRBV7-9
d_gene: -
j_gene: TRBJ2-2
abundance: -
CDR3aa: CASSEVVNTGELFF
CDR3nt: TGTGCCAGCTCTGAAGTAGTGAACACCGGGGAGCTGTTTTTT

v_gene: TRBV11-2
d_gene: -
j_gene: TRBJ2-5
abundance: -
CDR3aa: CASRPALGETQYF
CDR3nt: TGTGCCAGCAGACCGGCTCTCGGAGAGACCCAGTACTTC

v_gene: TRBV7-2
d_gene: -
j_gene: TRBJ1-4
abundance: -
CDR3aa: CASRLGQITNEKLFF
CDR3nt: TGTGCCAGCAGACTTGGACAGATAACTAATGAAAAACTGTTTTTT

v_gene: TRBV29-1
d_gene: -
j_gene: TRBJ2-7
abundance: -
CDR3aa: CSVDSNYEQYF
CDR3nt: TGCAGCGTGGACAGCAACTACGAGCAGTACTTC

v_gene: TRBV9
d_gene: -
j_gene: TRBJ1-5
abundance: few
CDR3aa: CASSVGDSNQPQHF
CDR3nt: TGTGCCAGCAGCGTAGGTGATAGCAATCAGCCCCAGCATTTT

v_gene: TRBV6-1
d_gene: TRBD1
j_gene: TRBJ2-7
abundance: -
CDR3aa: CASRRDREGEQYF
CDR3nt: TGTGCCAGCAGACGGGACAGGGAGGGTGAGCAGTACTTC

v_gene: TRBV30
d_gene: -
j_gene: TRBJ1-4
abundance: -
CDR3aa: CAWRPGPNQGLAVRLAKLFF
CDR3nt: TGTGCCTGGAGACCAGGTCCGAACCAGGGGTTAGCGGTGAGGTTGGCAAAACTGTTTTTT

v_gene: TRBV28
d_gene: -
j_gene: TRBJ2-7
abundance: -
CDR3aa: CASSPDTSSYEQYF
CDR3nt: TGTGCCAGCAGCCCGGACACCAGTTCCTACGAGCAGTACTTC

v_gene: TRBV6-5
d_gene: -
j_gene: TRBJ1-1
abundance: -
CDR3aa: CASSYAMNTEAFF
CDR3nt: TGTGCCAGCAGTTACGCCATGAACACTGAAGCTTTCTTT

v_gene: TRBV27
d_gene: TRBD1
j_gene: TRBJ1-5
abundance: -
CDR3aa: CASSLSTGERNQPQHF
CDR3nt: TGTGCCAGCAGTTTATCGACAGGGGAGCGCAATCAGCCCCAGCATTTT

v_gene: TRBV29-1
d_gene: TRBD2
j_gene: TRBJ2-7
abundance: -
CDR3aa: CSGGGRDTYEQYF
CDR3nt: TGCAGCGGCGGGGGGAGAGACACCTACGAGCAGTACTTC

v_gene: TRBV10-3
d_gene: TRBD1
j_gene: TRBJ2-7
abundance: -
CDR3aa: CAIRETGPHSYEQYF
CDR3nt: TGTGCCATCAGGGAGACAGGGCCCCACTCCTACGAGCAGTACTTC